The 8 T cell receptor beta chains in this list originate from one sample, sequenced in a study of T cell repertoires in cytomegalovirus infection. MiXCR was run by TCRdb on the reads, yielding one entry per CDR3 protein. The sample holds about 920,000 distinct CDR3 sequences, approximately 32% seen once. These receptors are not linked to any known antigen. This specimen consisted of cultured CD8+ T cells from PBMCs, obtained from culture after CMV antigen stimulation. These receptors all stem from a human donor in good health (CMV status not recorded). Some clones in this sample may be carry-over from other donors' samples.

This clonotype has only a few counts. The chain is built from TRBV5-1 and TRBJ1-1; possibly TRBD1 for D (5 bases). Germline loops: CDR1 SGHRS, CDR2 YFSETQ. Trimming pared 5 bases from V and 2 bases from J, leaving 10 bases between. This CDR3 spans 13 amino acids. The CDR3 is CASSGDGNTEAFF. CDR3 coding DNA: TGCGCCAGCAGTGGGGACGGAAACACTGAAGCTTTCTTT.

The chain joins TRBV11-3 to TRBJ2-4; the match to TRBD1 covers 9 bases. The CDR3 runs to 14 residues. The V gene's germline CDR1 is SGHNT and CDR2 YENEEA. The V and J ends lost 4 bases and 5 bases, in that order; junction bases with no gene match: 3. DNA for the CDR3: TGTGCCAGCAGCTGGGGACAGGGCCAAAACATTCAGTACTTC. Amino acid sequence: CASSWGQGQNIQYF. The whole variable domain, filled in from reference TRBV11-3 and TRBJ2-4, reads EAGVVQSPRYKIIEKKQPVAFWCNPISGHNTLYWYLQNLGQGPELLIRYENEEAVDDSQLPKDRFSAERLKGVDSTLKIQPAELGDSAVYLCASSWGQGQNIQYFGAGTRLSVL.

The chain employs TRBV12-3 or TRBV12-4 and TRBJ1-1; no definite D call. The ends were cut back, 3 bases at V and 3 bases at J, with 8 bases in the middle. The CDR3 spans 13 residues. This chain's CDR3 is CASSFARYTEAFF. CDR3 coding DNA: TGTGCCAGCAGTTTCGCAAGGTACACTGAAGCTTTCTTT.

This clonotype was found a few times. CDR3: CASSYRVPYEQYV. The CDR3, as DNA: TGTGCCAGCAGTTACAGGGTTCCCTACGAGCAGTACGTC. The J gene is TRBJ2-7, the V gene TRBV6-5, with D unresolved. Germline-derived CDR1 and CDR2 are MNHEY and SVGAGI. Trimming cost V 2 bases and J 2 bases, with 7 bases left between them. This CDR3 has 13 residues.

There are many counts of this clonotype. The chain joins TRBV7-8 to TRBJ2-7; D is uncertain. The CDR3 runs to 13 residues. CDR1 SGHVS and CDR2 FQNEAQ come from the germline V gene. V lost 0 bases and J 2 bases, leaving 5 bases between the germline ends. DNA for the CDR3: TGTGCCAGCAGCTTAGCGGCAGCCTACGAGCAGTACGTC. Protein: CASSLAAAYEQYV.

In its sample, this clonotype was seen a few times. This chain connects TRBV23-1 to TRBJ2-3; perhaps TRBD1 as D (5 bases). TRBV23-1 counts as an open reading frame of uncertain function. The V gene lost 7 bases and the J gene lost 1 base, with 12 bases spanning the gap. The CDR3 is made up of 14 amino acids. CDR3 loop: CASTQGVGTDTQYF. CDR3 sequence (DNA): TGCGCCAGCACCCAAGGGGTAGGCACAGATACGCAGTATTTT.

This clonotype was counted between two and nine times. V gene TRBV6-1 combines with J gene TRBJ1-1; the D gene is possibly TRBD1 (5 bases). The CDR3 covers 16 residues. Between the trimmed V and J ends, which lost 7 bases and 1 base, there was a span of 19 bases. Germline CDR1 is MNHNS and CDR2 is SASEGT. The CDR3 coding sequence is TGTGCCAGCAATCAGGGAGGGGTGAATCGGAACACTGAAGCTTTCTTT. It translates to CASNQGGVNRNTEAFF.

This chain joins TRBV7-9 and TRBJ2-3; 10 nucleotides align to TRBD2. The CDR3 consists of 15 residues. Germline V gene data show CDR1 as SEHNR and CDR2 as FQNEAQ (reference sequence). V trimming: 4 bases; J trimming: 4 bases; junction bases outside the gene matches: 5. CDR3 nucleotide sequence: TGTGCCAGCAGCTCGGGACTAGCGAGTGCAGATACGCAGTATTTT. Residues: CASSSGLASADTQYF.